Below, 4 T cell receptor beta chains from the same sample are listed, as sequenced in a study of read filtering for tumor transcriptome and immune sequencing. From approximately 430 ng of RNA, a library with molecular barcoded alpha/delta and beta/gamma adaptors was made. MiXCR was run by TCRdb on the reads, yielding one entry per CDR3 protein. The sample records approximately 14,000 distinct CDR3 sequences, around 21% being singletons. Sequencing used a population of CD138-negative cells sorted from bone marrow. These receptors originate from a donor aged 40 or older with multiple myeloma.

Points on this clonotype: This may stem from a read error, because a much larger clone lies one nucleotide away. The rearrangement links TRBV21-1 to TRBJ1-4; no DNA check was done on the table's D call, TRBD1. TRBV21-1 is a documented pseudogene. The CDR3 is made up of 15 amino acids. The CDR3 sequence is CASGSRTGIREKLFF. In DNA form, the CDR3 reads TGTGCCAGCGGCTCCCGGACAGGGATAAGGGAAAAACTGTTTTTT.

This clonotype was detected a few times. The V call is TRBV2, the J call TRBJ2-5; tentative D call: TRBD2 (6 bases). CDR1 is SNHLY, CDR2 FYNNEI, per germline. Deletions cut 3 bases from V and 5 bases from J, with 7 bases between. This CDR3 has 12 amino acids. This CDR3 is CASSDREETQYF. CDR3 bases: TGTGCCAGCAGTGACCGGGAGGAGACCCAGTACTTC.

In this sample, this clonotype turned up many times. This sequence joins TRBV25-1 and TRBJ1-1, with a tentative D call TRBD1 (5 bases). Germline assignment: CDR1 MGHDK and CDR2 SYGVNS. The CDR3 loop spans 14 amino acids. Between the trimmed V and J ends, which lost 7 bases and 2 bases, there was a span of 14 bases. CDR3 sequence reads: CASTPWGYNTEAFF. As DNA, the CDR3 is TGTGCCAGCACCCCTTGGGGGTACAACACTGAAGCTTTCTTT.

The rearrangement uses TRBV4-1 and TRBJ2-2, with D perhaps given as TRBD1 or TRBD2 (6 bases each). Germline V lookup: CDR1 MGHRA, CDR2 YSYEKL. V shed 0 bases and J shed 7 bases, with 18 bases lying between them. The CDR3 sequence is 17 residues long. The CDR3: CASSQDFGGGTGGELFF. CDR3 sequence (DNA): TGCGCCAGCAGCCAAGATTTCGGGGGCGGGACCGGCGGGGAGCTGTTTTTT.